This is a list of T cell receptor beta chains from one sample in a study of T cell responses to AZD1222 COVID-19 vaccine. Data came from immunoSEQ multiplex PCR; TCRdb stores just in-frame clones and leaves some out. The sample has approximately 110,000 clones; just over 85% are singletons. The starting material was peripheral blood, obtained on day 0 of AZD1222 vaccination. The source of these receptors is an adult in good health. Both conserved end residues are part of each CDR3. Each record gives: clone size, J gene, V gene, D gene, CDR3 DNA, CDR3 protein. A D gene is named only where the DNA matches it firmly. Not all rows give a size; the values are once, few, many and, for expanded clones, a class.

clone_size: NA; j_call: TRBJ1-4; v_call: TRBV9; d_call: NA; cdr3_nt: TGTGCCAGCAGCGTATCTCTTGGGAATGAAAAACTGTTTTTT; cdr3_aa: CASSVSLGNEKLFF
clone_size: few; j_call: TRBJ2-1; v_call: TRBV5-1; d_call: TRBD2; cdr3_nt: TGCGCCAGCAGCTTGGTTGTAGCGGGGGGGCACGACAATGAGCAGTTCTTC; cdr3_aa: CASSLVVAGGHDNEQFF
clone_size: NA; j_call: TRBJ1-1; v_call: TRBV19; d_call: NA; cdr3_nt: TGTGCCAGTAGTATTAAAGGCTCGTACACTAGAGCTTTCTTT; cdr3_aa: CASSIKGSYTRAFF
clone_size: NA; j_call: TRBJ2-1; v_call: TRBV27; d_call: TRBD1; cdr3_nt: TGTGCCAGCAGGGACAGGGACGTTTGGAATGAGCAGTTCTTC; cdr3_aa: CASRDRDVWNEQFF
clone_size: NA; j_call: TRBJ2-3; v_call: TRBV7-9; d_call: TRBD1; cdr3_nt: TGTGCCAGCAGCCCAGGGACAGGGGGCGCCACAGATACGCAGTATTTT; cdr3_aa: CASSPGTGGATDTQYF
clone_size: NA; j_call: TRBJ2-5; v_call: TRBV6-5; d_call: NA; cdr3_nt: TGTGCCAGCAGCAACAGCCTGGAGACCCAGTACTTC; cdr3_aa: CASSNSLETQYF
clone_size: NA; j_call: TRBJ1-4; v_call: TRBV4-2; d_call: TRBD1; cdr3_nt: TGTGCCAGCAGCCAAGACGGGACAGAAAATGAAAAACTGTTTTTT; cdr3_aa: CASSQDGTENEKLFF
clone_size: NA; j_call: TRBJ2-7; v_call: TRBV3-1/TRBV3-2; d_call: NA; cdr3_nt: TGTGCCAGCAGCCAAAACTTCGACAGTGTCCACGAGCAGTACTTC; cdr3_aa: CASSQNFDSVHEQYF
clone_size: NA; j_call: TRBJ1-1; v_call: TRBV28; d_call: NA; cdr3_nt: TGTGCCAGCAGTTTGTCAGGGAACTCAAACACTGAAGCTTTCTTT; cdr3_aa: CASSLSGNSNTEAFF
clone_size: NA; j_call: TRBJ2-3; v_call: TRBV7-8; d_call: TRBD2; cdr3_nt: TGTGCCAGCACCAGCAGGGCGGCCGGGGGGGATACGCAGTATTTT; cdr3_aa: CASTSRAAGGDTQYF
clone_size: NA; j_call: TRBJ1-6; v_call: TRBV25-1; d_call: NA; cdr3_nt: TGTGCCAGCAGTGAGCAGGGAGCTGTCAATTCACCCCTCCACTTT; cdr3_aa: CASSEQGAVNSPLHF
clone_size: NA; j_call: TRBJ2-7; v_call: TRBV6-5; d_call: TRBD2; cdr3_nt: TGTGCCAGCAGTTATTCCCTTAGCGGGGGGGCCTACGAGCAGTACTTC; cdr3_aa: CASSYSLSGGAYEQYF
clone_size: once; j_call: TRBJ2-3; v_call: TRBV30; d_call: TRBD2; cdr3_nt: TGTGCCTGGAGGGGAGCGGGGCTCTTAGGGTCGCAGTATTTT; cdr3_aa: CAWRGAGLLGSQYF
clone_size: NA; j_call: TRBJ1-2; v_call: TRBV5-1; d_call: NA; cdr3_nt: TGCGCCAGCAGCTTGTGGCTCGGAAATGGCTACACCTTC; cdr3_aa: CASSLWLGNGYTF
clone_size: NA; j_call: TRBJ2-7; v_call: TRBV7-2; d_call: NA; cdr3_nt: TGTGCCAGCAGCTCCTACCCGGTTAAGTACGAGCAGTACTTC; cdr3_aa: CASSSYPVKYEQYF
clone_size: few; j_call: TRBJ2-7; v_call: TRBV7-8; d_call: TRBD1; cdr3_nt: TGTGCCAGCAGCCCACTCGACAGGGCGGGCTACGAGCAGTACTTC; cdr3_aa: CASSPLDRAGYEQYF
clone_size: NA; j_call: TRBJ2-5; v_call: TRBV28; d_call: NA; cdr3_nt: TGTGCCAGCAGTTTTTCGGGCAGGGCGAGGCAAGAGACCCAGTACTTC; cdr3_aa: CASSFSGRARQETQYF
clone_size: NA; j_call: TRBJ1-5; v_call: TRBV27; d_call: NA; cdr3_nt: TGTGCCAGCAAGGCCGCGGGCAATCAGCCCCAGCATTTT; cdr3_aa: CASKAAGNQPQHF
clone_size: NA; j_call: TRBJ1-4; v_call: TRBV28; d_call: NA; cdr3_nt: TGTGCCACCGGAACAAGGAGCGCAACTAATGAAAAACTGTTTTTT; cdr3_aa: CATGTRSATNEKLFF
clone_size: NA; j_call: TRBJ1-3; v_call: TRBV5-6; d_call: NA; cdr3_nt: TGTGCCAGCAGCTTGGTCGAGACAGGAGATGGAAACACCATATATTTT; cdr3_aa: CASSLVETGDGNTIYF
clone_size: NA; j_call: TRBJ2-5; v_call: TRBV3-1/TRBV3-2; d_call: TRBD2; cdr3_nt: TGTGCCAGCAGCCAGAGCGGAGGCCTAAGGGAGGGAACCCAGTACTTC; cdr3_aa: CASSQSGGLREGTQYF
clone_size: once; j_call: TRBJ1-4; v_call: TRBV5-1; d_call: NA; cdr3_nt: TGCGCCAGCAGCTTTGACAGTGCAACTAATGAAAAACTGTTTTTT; cdr3_aa: CASSFDSATNEKLFF
clone_size: NA; j_call: TRBJ2-1; v_call: TRBV9; d_call: TRBD1; cdr3_nt: TGTGCCAGCAGTCGGGACAGGGGGAGCCACAGCTCCTACAATGAGCAGTTCTTC; cdr3_aa: CASSRDRGSHSSYNEQFF
clone_size: NA; j_call: TRBJ1-3; v_call: TRBV4-3; d_call: NA; cdr3_nt: TGCGCCAGCAGCCAAGACCTCGTGGGCTCTGGAAACACCATATATTTT; cdr3_aa: CASSQDLVGSGNTIYF
clone_size: NA; j_call: TRBJ1-6; v_call: TRBV7-8; d_call: NA; cdr3_nt: TGTGCCAGCAGCCTCGAACAGAATAATTCACCCCTCCACTTT; cdr3_aa: CASSLEQNNSPLHF
clone_size: NA; j_call: TRBJ2-1; v_call: TRBV6-1; d_call: NA; cdr3_nt: TGTGCCAGCAGTGAAGCGCGGGGCAACTACAATGAGCAGTTCTTC; cdr3_aa: CASSEARGNYNEQFF
clone_size: NA; j_call: TRBJ2-3; v_call: TRBV3-1/TRBV3-2; d_call: NA; cdr3_nt: TGTGCCAGCAGCCAAGAATTGTTCGGCACAGATACGCAGTATTTT; cdr3_aa: CASSQELFGTDTQYF
clone_size: NA; j_call: TRBJ2-7; v_call: TRBV7-2; d_call: NA; cdr3_nt: TGTGCCAGCAGCTGGACTGGAGCCTACGAGCAGTACTTC; cdr3_aa: CASSWTGAYEQYF
clone_size: NA; j_call: TRBJ1-2; v_call: TRBV6-5; d_call: NA; cdr3_nt: TGTGCCACTCAGACCCTTCAATCCGACTATGGCTACACCTTC; cdr3_aa: CATQTLQSDYGYTF
clone_size: NA; j_call: TRBJ1-1; v_call: TRBV19; d_call: NA; cdr3_nt: TGTGCCAGTAGATATCTAGGAGGGGGCACTGAAGCTTTCTTT; cdr3_aa: CASRYLGGGTEAFF
clone_size: once; j_call: TRBJ2-7; v_call: TRBV6-5; d_call: NA; cdr3_nt: TGTGCCAGCAGGTTGACACTACCCGCCTACGAGCAGTACTTC; cdr3_aa: CASRLTLPAYEQYF
clone_size: few; j_call: TRBJ1-3; v_call: TRBV9; d_call: NA; cdr3_nt: TGTGCCAGCAGCGTAGCTGACCAGCTAAACACCATATATTTT; cdr3_aa: CASSVADQLNTIYF
clone_size: NA; j_call: TRBJ2-7; v_call: TRBV10-3; d_call: TRBD2; cdr3_nt: TGTGCCACCCAAAAGGGGACTAGCGGGATGGGGGTGGTCGAGCAGTACTTC; cdr3_aa: CATQKGTSGMGVVEQYF
clone_size: NA; j_call: TRBJ1-5; v_call: TRBV7-9; d_call: NA; cdr3_nt: TGTGCCAGCAGCTTATCCGGGACCTCCTGGCAGCCCCAGCATTTT; cdr3_aa: CASSLSGTSWQPQHF
clone_size: few; j_call: TRBJ1-1; v_call: TRBV6-4; d_call: TRBD1; cdr3_nt: TGTGCCAGCAGACCCGGACAGGGGACTAACACTGAAGCTTTCTTT; cdr3_aa: CASRPGQGTNTEAFF
clone_size: NA; j_call: TRBJ1-4; v_call: TRBV29-1; d_call: NA; cdr3_nt: TGCAGCGTTGAAGGGTCAGGGAATAATGAAAAACTGTTTTTT; cdr3_aa: CSVEGSGNNEKLFF
clone_size: NA; j_call: TRBJ2-1; v_call: TRBV11-2; d_call: TRBD2; cdr3_nt: TGTGCCAGCAGCCTTACTAGCGGGGGGGCCAATGAGCAGTTCTTC; cdr3_aa: CASSLTSGGANEQFF
clone_size: NA; j_call: TRBJ1-4; v_call: TRBV11-2; d_call: TRBD1; cdr3_nt: TGTGCCAGCAGCTTGGGACAGGGGGATGAAAAACTGTTTTTT; cdr3_aa: CASSLGQGDEKLFF
clone_size: NA; j_call: TRBJ2-6; v_call: TRBV18; d_call: TRBD1; cdr3_nt: TGTGCCAGCTCAACAGGGACAGGGATTCCCTCTGGGGCCAACGTCCTGACTTTC; cdr3_aa: CASSTGTGIPSGANVLTF
clone_size: NA; j_call: TRBJ1-5; v_call: TRBV30; d_call: NA; cdr3_nt: TGTGCCTGGAATGCCGGAGGTAGCAATCAGCCCCAGCATTTT; cdr3_aa: CAWNAGGSNQPQHF
clone_size: few; j_call: TRBJ1-5; v_call: TRBV5-6; d_call: NA; cdr3_nt: TGTGCCAGCAGCCTGGTGAGCAGGGATAATCAGCCCCAGCATTTT; cdr3_aa: CASSLVSRDNQPQHF
clone_size: NA; j_call: TRBJ2-7; v_call: TRBV3-1/TRBV3-2; d_call: NA; cdr3_nt: TGTGCCAGCAGCCAAGATGCAGGGGCGATTTCCTACGAGCAGTACTTC; cdr3_aa: CASSQDAGAISYEQYF
clone_size: NA; j_call: TRBJ1-2; v_call: TRBV7-2; d_call: TRBD1; cdr3_nt: TGTGCCAGCAGCCCTGGGGGACAGACTAACTATGGCTACACCTTC; cdr3_aa: CASSPGGQTNYGYTF
clone_size: medium-sized; j_call: TRBJ1-3; v_call: TRBV7-9; d_call: NA; cdr3_nt: TGTGCCAGCAGCATTAGCGTGCTGGGAGCTGGAAACACCATATATTTT; cdr3_aa: CASSISVLGAGNTIYF
clone_size: few; j_call: TRBJ1-4; v_call: TRBV18; d_call: NA; cdr3_nt: TGTGCCAGTCCCGGCCAGATGGGTGAAAAACTGTTTTTT; cdr3_aa: CASPGQMGEKLFF
clone_size: NA; j_call: TRBJ1-1; v_call: TRBV18; d_call: NA; cdr3_nt: TGTGCCAGCTCACCACTCAGGGACACTGAAGCTTTCTTT; cdr3_aa: CASSPLRDTEAFF
clone_size: NA; j_call: TRBJ2-5; v_call: TRBV7-2; d_call: NA; cdr3_nt: TGTGCCAGCAGCTTAACGTGGTTCGAGACCCAGTACTTC; cdr3_aa: CASSLTWFETQYF
clone_size: NA; j_call: TRBJ1-2; v_call: TRBV10-2; d_call: NA; cdr3_nt: TGCGCCAGCAGCCCCACCTTGGGAGAAACGAGTGGCTACACCTTC; cdr3_aa: CASSPTLGETSGYTF
clone_size: NA; j_call: TRBJ1-5; v_call: TRBV19; d_call: NA; cdr3_nt: TGTGCCAGTAGTATTACAGACGCCAATCAGCCCCAGCATTTT; cdr3_aa: CASSITDANQPQHF
clone_size: NA; j_call: TRBJ2-3; v_call: TRBV12-3/TRBV12-4; d_call: NA; cdr3_nt: TGTGCCAGCAACCTCTACGATACTGAGCAGTATTTT; cdr3_aa: CASNLYDTEQYF
clone_size: NA; j_call: TRBJ1-2; v_call: TRBV28; d_call: TRBD1; cdr3_nt: TGTGCCAGCAGTTTATTTTCCGGGACAGGGGGCGCCTACACCTTC; cdr3_aa: CASSLFSGTGGAYTF
clone_size: NA; j_call: TRBJ2-2; v_call: TRBV29-1; d_call: NA; cdr3_nt: TGCAGCGGGGGGGCCGCGAACACCGGGGAGCTGTTTTTT; cdr3_aa: CSGGAANTGELFF
clone_size: NA; j_call: TRBJ2-7; v_call: TRBV5-4; d_call: NA; cdr3_nt: TGTGCCAGCAGCTTAGGTAGCGGTAGCTCCTACGAGCAGTACTTC; cdr3_aa: CASSLGSGSSYEQYF